The 18 T cell receptor beta chains reported below all come from one sample, sequenced in a study of CD8+ T cells in alopecia areata. Indicated treatment: oral pan-JAK inhibitor, 5-10 mg twice daily. cDNA reverse transcribed from extracted RNA served as the sequencing template. Sequencing used immunoSEQ multiplex PCR; TCRdb keeps in-frame clones, though not all of them. The table includes more than 95,000 clones, roughly 63% detected once. Specimen: CD8+ T cells sorted from blood, collected at week 4, from a patient treated with tofacitinib. The receptor set was obtained from a human donor with alopecia areata.

The chain combines TRBV29-1 with TRBJ2-7; maybe TRBD2 (5 bases). In germline, CDR1 is SQVTM, CDR2 ANQGSEA. V lost 6 bases and J 2 bases, leaving 8 bases between the germline ends. The length of the CDR3 is 11 residues. Written as DNA, the CDR3 is TGCAGCGTACCGGAGGCCTACGAGCAGTACTTC. It encodes CSVPEAYEQYF.

The chain recombines TRBV7-2 with TRBJ1-4; D remains unclear. Germline CDR1 is SGHTA and CDR2 is FQGNSA. Trimming took 5 bases from V and 8 from J, leaving 9 bases between them. The CDR3 is 12 amino acids. The CDR3: CASSVSTEKLFF. DNA of the CDR3: TGTGCCAGCAGCGTTTCGACGGAAAAACTGTTTTTT.

The chain couples TRBV23-1 to TRBJ2-2; TRBD1 matches 9 bases. TRBV23-1 qualifies as an ORF whose function is uncertain. V trimming: 0 bases; J trimming: 5 bases; junction bases outside the gene matches: 4. The CDR3 covers 16 residues. This CDR3 reads CASSQSWDRATGELFF. CDR3 DNA sequence: TGCGCCAGCAGTCAATCATGGGACAGGGCGACCGGGGAGCTGTTTTTT.

The chain links TRBV5-6 to TRBJ2-1; 11 positions agree with TRBD2. CDR3 length equals 15 residues. The V segment lost 4 bases and the J segment 6 bases; nucleotides outside the gene matches: 6. CDR1 is SGHDT and CDR2 is YYEEEE in the germline V gene. The CDR3 loop is CASSLSGGASNEQFF. CDR3 coding DNA: TGTGCCAGCAGCCTTAGCGGGGGGGCCTCCAATGAGCAGTTCTTC.

The table lists this clone with a few counts. This chain links TRBV29-1 with TRBJ2-3; D is perhaps TRBD2 (5 bases). Germline CDR1 and CDR2: SQVTM and ANQGSEA. This CDR3 spans 11 amino acids. The V end was cut by 5 bases, the J end by 5 bases, with 8 bases between. This CDR3 reads CSVNEGDTQYF. CDR3 nucleotides: TGCAGCGTTAACGAGGGAGATACGCAGTATTTT.

This chain connects TRBV5-6 to TRBJ1-1; no firm D call. Germline V gives CDR1 SGHDT, CDR2 YYEEEE. V gave up 4 bases and J gave up 4 bases, with 8 bases separating them. The CDR3 contains 12 residues. CDR3 sequence: CASSVGSTEAFF. Written as DNA, the CDR3 is TGTGCCAGCAGCGTGGGGTCCACTGAAGCTTTCTTT.

V is TRBV30 and J is TRBJ2-3; 8 bases map to TRBD1. Trimming cost V 3 bases and J 4 bases; bases outside gene matches: 6. CDR1 is GTSNPN, CDR2 SVGIG, per germline (reference sequence). The CDR3 runs to 14 residues. CDR3 region: CAWRDRVGADTQYF. CDR3 DNA sequence: TGTGCCTGGAGGGACAGGGTGGGGGCAGATACGCAGTATTTT. Full variable domain (rest looked up from reference TRBV30 and TRBJ2-3): SQTIHQWPATLVQPVGSPLSLECTVEGTSNPNLYWYRQAAGRGLQLLFYSVGIGQISSEVPQNLSASRPQDRQFILSSKKLLLSDSGFYLCAWRDRVGADTQYFGPGTRLTVL.

Here the CDR3 reads CASGTSSEIATQYF. The CDR3 coding sequence is TGTGCTAGTGGTACGTCTTCTGAGATTGCGACCCAGTACTTC. The chain uses TRBV12-5 and TRBJ2-5; D remains unclear. There are 14 residues in the CDR3. V dropped 5 bases and J dropped 7 bases, with 17 bases sitting between them. Germline V CDR1 and CDR2: LGHNT, FRNRAP.

The count of this clone is one. The gene calls are TRBV4-1 and TRBJ2-3; weak D call: TRBD2 (5 bases). This CDR3 contains 17 residues. Germline V gene data show CDR1 as MGHRA and CDR2 as YSYEKL. Trimming removed 0 bases from V and 0 bases from J, with 13 bases in between. The CDR3 DNA reads TGCGCCAGCAGCCAAGAGAGGAGCGGCGGCAGCACAGATACGCAGTATTTT. Translation: CASSQERSGGSTDTQYF.

The chain combines TRBV29-1 with TRBJ2-3; TRBD1 matches 9 bases. CDR1 SQVTM and CDR2 ANQGSEA come from the germline V gene. V lost 4 bases, J lost 2 bases, and 7 bases stayed unmatched. CDR3 length equals 15 residues. In nucleotides, the CDR3 is TGCAGCGTTGGACCGACAGGGGGAATCACAGATACGCAGTATTTT. The encoded protein is CSVGPTGGITDTQYF.

This clone was detected only a few times. The CDR3 here is CASSFREGSNQPQHF. CDR3 DNA: TGTGCCAGCAGCTTTCGGGAGGGTAGCAATCAGCCCCAGCATTTT. The chain is built from TRBV5-6 and TRBJ1-5; D uncertain. With 2 bases removed from V and 0 bases from J, the gap between germline ends came to 9 bases. CDR3 length equals 15 residues. Germline-derived CDR1 and CDR2 are SGHDT and YYEEEE.

This clone came up a few times. The chain joins TRBV29-1 to TRBJ2-7; perhaps TRBD1 as D (5 bases). V lost 0 bases and J lost 1, with 13 bases in between. This CDR3 contains 15 residues. The V gene's germline CDR1 is SQVTM and CDR2 ANQGSEA. The CDR3: CSVEDSQGLSYEQYF. CDR3 sequence (DNA): TGCAGCGTTGAAGATAGCCAGGGTTTATCCTACGAGCAGTACTTC.

This clone turned up a few times. This chain connects TRBV7-8 to TRBJ2-1; TRBD1 might be the D (5 bases). Germline values: CDR1 SGHVS, CDR2 FQNEAQ. CDR3 length: 20 amino acids. Trimming cost V 1 base and J 6 bases, with 28 bases left between them. CDR3 protein: CASSLGFRTFPLDPFNEQFF. The DNA of the CDR3 is TGTGCCAGCAGCTTAGGGTTTAGGACATTCCCCCTGGACCCATTCAATGAGCAGTTCTTC.

This clone was counted between two and nine times. The chain couples TRBV9 to TRBJ2-3; D is unresolved. The V and J ends lost 3 bases and 6 bases respectively, with 14 bases between them. The CDR3 is 14 residues long. Per germline, CDR1 SGDLS and CDR2 YYNGEE. CDR3 bases: TGTGCCAGCAGCGGAGTCGGCTCATCCGATACGCAGTATTTT. It specifies CASSGVGSSDTQYF. The variable domain in full, with the rest retrieved from reference TRBV9 and TRBJ2-3, is DSGVTQTPKHLITATGQRVTLRCSPRSGDLSVYWYQQSLDQGLQFLIQYYNGEERAKGNILERFSAQQFPDLHSELNLSSLELGDSALYFCASSGVGSSDTQYFGPGTRLTVL.

This chain uses TRBV19 with TRBJ2-1; no definite D call. Germline values: CDR1 LNHDA, CDR2 SQIVND (reference sequence). The CDR3 totals 11 residues. V dropped 6 bases and J dropped 10 bases, with 10 bases sitting between them. CDR3 loop: CASSTQWEQFF. The CDR3 bases are TGTGCCAGTAGCACCCAGTGGGAGCAGTTCTTC.

The chain recombines TRBV30 with TRBJ2-7; the D call may be TRBD1 or TRBD2 (5 bases each). Trimming stripped 3 bases from V and 5 bases from J, with 14 bases between. Germline V gene sequence: CDR1 GTSNPN, CDR2 SVGIG (reference sequence). This CDR3 spans 13 amino acids. The CDR3: CAWRVWGTHEQYF. The CDR3 nucleotides are TGTGCCTGGAGGGTTTGGGGGACCCACGAGCAGTACTTC.

The chain employs TRBV11-2 and TRBJ2-7, with D unclear. The CDR3 has 11 residues. The germline gives CDR1 SGHAT, CDR2 FQNNGV. V lost 7 bases and J 6 bases, leaving 10 bases between the germline ends. The CDR3 DNA reads as TGTGCCAGCACCCCAGGCGGCGAGCAGTACTTC. It yields the protein CASTPGGEQYF.

CDR3 sequence: CASSYTGAHGYTF. DNA for the CDR3: TGTGCCAGCAGTTACACAGGGGCCCATGGCTACACCTTC. The chain carries TRBV6-5 and TRBJ1-2; 7 bases are a match to TRBD1. The CDR3 totals 13 residues. The V segment lost 2 bases and the J segment 6 bases; nucleotides outside the gene matches: 3. Germline assignment: CDR1 MNHEY and CDR2 SVGAGI.